This T cell receptor (beta chain) was sequenced in a study of vaccination and CD4 T cells after COVID-19. The wider study: Three convalescent patients gave samples at day 14 post-vaccination, and they were sampled again at days 161 to 241 post-vaccination.

The time point denotes: late sampling 161 to 241 days after vaccination in a few convalescent patients. Treatment noted: roughly 10-day PBMC culture with coronavirus spike peptide pools or control peptides (ViraFEST assay). On day 3 and again on day 7, fresh IL-2 medium was used to replace half the medium. Germline CDR1 is LNHDA and CDR2 is SQIVND (reference sequence). The junction had 7 bases not matched to a gene; V was cut back by 1 base and J by 5 bases. This CDR3 has 16 residues. The count of this clonotype is one. Its antigen is not identified. Oncomine TCR Beta short-read sequencing was applied to DNA from cultured CD4+ T cells. Each CDR3 protein is one row after TCRdb ran MiXCR on the PCR reads. Of 18,000 or so distinct CDR3 sequences listed, just over 50% are singletons.

This rearrangement joins TRBV19 to TRBJ1-5; 8 bases line up with TRBD1. The starting material was CD4+ T cells from blood, cultured in vitro, obtained about 7 months after SARS-CoV-2 vaccination. This receptor was identified in a human donor who had recovered from COVID-19. The CDR3, as DNA: TGTGCCAGTAGTATAGTCCTCCACAGGGGGGATCAGCCCCAGCATTTT. Translation: CASSIVLHRGDQPQHF.